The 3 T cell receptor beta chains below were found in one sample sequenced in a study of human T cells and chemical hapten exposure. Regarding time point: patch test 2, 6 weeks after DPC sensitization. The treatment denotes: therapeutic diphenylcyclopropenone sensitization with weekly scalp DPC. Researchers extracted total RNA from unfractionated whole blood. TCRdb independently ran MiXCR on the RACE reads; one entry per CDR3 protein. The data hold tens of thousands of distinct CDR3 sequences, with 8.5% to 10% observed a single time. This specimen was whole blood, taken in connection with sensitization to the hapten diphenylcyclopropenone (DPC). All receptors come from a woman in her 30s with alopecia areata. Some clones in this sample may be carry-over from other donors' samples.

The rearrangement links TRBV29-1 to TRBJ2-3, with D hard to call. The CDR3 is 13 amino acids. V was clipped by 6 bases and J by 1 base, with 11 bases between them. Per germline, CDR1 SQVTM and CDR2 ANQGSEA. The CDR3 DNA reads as TGCAGCGTGGGCGGTTTGGGCACAGATACGCAGTATTTT. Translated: CSVGGLGTDTQYF.

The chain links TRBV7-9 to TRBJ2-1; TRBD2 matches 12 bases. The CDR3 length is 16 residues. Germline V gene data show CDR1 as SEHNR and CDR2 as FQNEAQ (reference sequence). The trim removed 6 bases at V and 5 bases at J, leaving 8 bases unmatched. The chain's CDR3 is CASRPTSGGTNNEQFF. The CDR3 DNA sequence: TGTGCCAGCAGGCCCACTAGCGGGGGGACCAACAATGAGCAGTTCTTC.

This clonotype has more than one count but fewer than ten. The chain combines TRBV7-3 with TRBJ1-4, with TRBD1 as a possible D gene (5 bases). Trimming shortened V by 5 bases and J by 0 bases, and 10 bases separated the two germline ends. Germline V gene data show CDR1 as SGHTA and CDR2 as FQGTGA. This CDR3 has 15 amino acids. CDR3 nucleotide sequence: TGTGCCAGCAGCAATCAAGGGGCAACTAATGAAAAACTGTTTTTT. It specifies CASSNQGATNEKLFF.